This TCR beta chain was captured by sequencing in a study of T-cell reconstitution after alpha-beta-depleted transplantation in children. This CDR3 has 13 residues. V was pared by 4 bases and J by 6 bases, with 10 bases between. The TCRbeta library was prepared with unique molecular identifiers. MiXCR, run by TCRdb on the PCR reads, gives a single entry per CDR3 protein. The sample holds hundreds of thousands of distinct CDR3 sequences, about 15% seen once. This clonotype was counted at least ten times. This TCR derives from a human donor who donated a stem cell graft to a child with acute myeloid leukemia. The sequences come from PBMCs from the stem cell graft donor, collected from the stem cell graft. The rearrangement joins TRBV12-3 or TRBV12-4 to TRBJ1-5; D is unclear. The CDR3 here is CASSSSGFQPQHF. The CDR3, as DNA: TGTGCCAGCAGTTCGTCGGGGTTTCAGCCCCAGCATTTT.